This is a list of T cell receptor beta chains from one sample in a study of shared clonotypes between healthy human individuals. Assay: immunoSEQ multiplex PCR; the TCRdb copy retains only in-frame clones and omits some. The sample shows a few million clones, 90% to 95% of them seen only once. The sequenced sample consisted of naive CD8+ T cells from PBMCs. Receptors originate from a man between 18 and 35 years old in good health. Some clones in this sample may be carry-over from other donors' samples. Both conserved end residues are part of each CDR3. D genes are given only for firm matches. Clone size is not always given. Where it is, it says once, few, many or a class for expanded clones.

V gene	D gene	J gene	clone size	CDR3 protein	CDR3 DNA
TRBV27	-	TRBJ2-7	-	CASRRGYEQYF	TGTGCCAGCAGAAGAGGCTACGAGCAGTACTTC
TRBV27	-	TRBJ1-1	-	CASRQGGGTEAFF	TGTGCCAGCAGGCAGGGCGGAGGGACTGAAGCTTTCTTT
TRBV6-5	-	TRBJ2-5	-	CASLRGFGETQYF	TGTGCCAGCCTACGGGGGTTTGGAGAGACCCAGTACTTC
TRBV19	-	TRBJ2-7	-	CASSINPPYEQYF	TGTGCCAGTAGTATAAACCCACCCTACGAGCAGTACTTC
TRBV7-9	-	TRBJ1-1	-	CASSLVVGSYTSNTEAFF	TGTGCCAGCAGCTTAGTAGTCGGGAGTTATACCTCGAACACTGAAGCTTTCTTT
TRBV2	TRBD2	TRBJ2-1	-	CASSEATSGRSNEQFF	TGTGCCAGCAGTGAAGCAACTAGCGGGAGGTCAAATGAGCAGTTCTTC
TRBV7-8	-	TRBJ1-2	-	CASSLVGDGGYTF	TGTGCCAGCAGCTTAGTGGGGGATGGTGGCTACACCTTC
TRBV11-2	TRBD1	TRBJ2-5	-	CASSLDPGTGTRETQYF	TGTGCCAGCAGCTTAGATCCGGGGACAGGGACGCGGGAGACCCAGTACTTC
TRBV9	TRBD2	TRBJ2-3	-	CASSGSGRASDTQYF	TGTGCCAGCAGCGGTAGCGGGAGGGCGTCAGATACGCAGTATTTT
TRBV7-8	TRBD2	TRBJ2-1	-	CASIKRDSYNEQFF	TGTGCCAGCATCAAGCGGGACTCCTACAATGAGCAGTTCTTC
TRBV13	-	TRBJ2-1	-	CASSPAIGEQFF	TGTGCCAGCAGTCCCGCTATAGGTGAGCAGTTCTTC
TRBV14	TRBD1	TRBJ2-1	-	CASSPGGQGLNNEQFF	TGTGCCAGCAGCCCAGGGGGACAGGGCCTAAACAATGAGCAGTTCTTC
TRBV6-1	-	TRBJ2-2	-	CASSETGELFF	TGTGCCAGCAGTGAAACCGGGGAGCTGTTTTTT
TRBV27	-	TRBJ1-1	-	CASSYSEPNTEAFF	TGTGCCAGCAGTTATTCGGAACCGAACACTGAAGCTTTCTTT
TRBV4-1	-	TRBJ2-7	-	CASSQGLYYEQYF	TGCGCCAGCAGCCAAGGATTATACTACGAGCAGTACTTC
TRBV25-1	-	TRBJ1-2	-	CASSDLGVRGYTF	TGTGCCAGCAGTGACTTGGGGGTTCGAGGCTACACCTTC
TRBV11-2	-	TRBJ1-4	-	CASSLGPLEKLFF	TGTGCCAGCAGCTTAGGACCCCTTGAAAAACTGTTTTTT
TRBV27	-	TRBJ2-7	-	CASSLGTASSYEQYF	TGTGCCAGCAGCTTAGGGACCGCGAGCTCCTACGAGCAGTACTTC
TRBV9	-	TRBJ1-1	few	CASSVDGSTEAFF	TGTGCCAGCAGCGTAGATGGGAGCACTGAAGCTTTCTTT
TRBV7-6	-	TRBJ2-1	-	CASSLWDGGRGNEQFF	TGTGCCAGCAGCTTATGGGACGGGGGCCGGGGCAATGAGCAGTTCTTC
TRBV7-8	-	TRBJ1-1	-	CASSLGRRSEAFF	TGTGCCAGCAGCTTAGGCCGCAGATCCGAAGCTTTCTTT
TRBV6-1	-	TRBJ2-7	-	CASSERTHYEQYF	TGTGCCAGCAGTGAACGGACTCACTACGAGCAGTACTTC
TRBV27	-	TRBJ2-7	-	CASSSVNEQYF	TGTGCCAGCAGCTCCGTGAACGAGCAGTACTTC
TRBV29-1	-	TRBJ2-1	once	CSVESHYNEQFF	TGCAGCGTTGAGTCGCATTACAATGAGCAGTTCTTC
TRBV6-5	TRBD2	TRBJ2-1	once	CASSYSGGSSYNEQFF	TGTGCCAGCAGTTACTCGGGGGGGAGCTCCTACAATGAGCAGTTCTTC
TRBV5-6	TRBD1	TRBJ2-7	-	CASSLGQGNSYEQYF	TGTGCCAGCAGCTTGGGACAGGGGAACTCCTACGAGCAGTACTTC
TRBV28	TRBD1	TRBJ1-6	-	CASSLSGQANSPLHF	TGTGCCAGCAGTTTATCGGGACAGGCCAATTCACCCCTCCACTTT
TRBV13	TRBD2	TRBJ2-7	-	CASSLEGGGLYEQYF	TGTGCCAGCAGCTTAGAGGGCGGGGGACTCTACGAGCAGTACTTC
TRBV27	-	TRBJ2-7	-	CASSFGGYEQYF	TGTGCCAGCAGTTTCGGGGGCTACGAGCAGTACTTC
TRBV4-3	-	TRBJ1-4	-	CASSQDRTANEKLFF	TGCGCCAGCAGCCAAGATCGGACAGCTAATGAAAAACTGTTTTTT
TRBV25-1	TRBD1	TRBJ2-7	-	CASSAQIEGTGGYEQYF	TGTGCCAGCAGTGCACAAATAGAGGGGACAGGGGGCTACGAGCAGTACTTC
TRBV5-1	TRBD1	TRBJ1-2	-	CASRPTGSFYGYTF	TGCGCCAGCAGACCGACAGGGTCTTTCTATGGCTACACCTTC
TRBV7-9	-	TRBJ2-4	-	CASSFKDKAHGAKNIQYF	TGTGCCAGCAGCTTTAAGGACAAAGCCCACGGGGCCAAAAACATTCAGTACTTC
TRBV11-2	-	TRBJ1-2	once	CASSLVGSGYTF	TGTGCCAGCAGCTTAGTAGGTAGTGGCTACACCTTC
TRBV7-9	-	TRBJ2-7	-	CATQKEEASYEQYF	TGTGCCACACAGAAGGAGGAGGCCTCCTACGAGCAGTACTTC
TRBV5-4	-	TRBJ2-5	-	CASSPTQETQYF	TGTGCCAGCAGCCCCACCCAAGAGACCCAGTACTTC
TRBV6-1	TRBD2	TRBJ2-7	-	CASSSSGRAYEQYF	TGTGCCAGCAGCTCTAGCGGGAGAGCCTACGAGCAGTACTTC
TRBV6-4	TRBD1	TRBJ2-1	-	CASRSRDRGEFF	TGTGCCAGCAGGTCCCGGGACAGGGGGGAGTTCTTC
TRBV27	-	TRBJ1-2	once	CASSLFGGRNGYTF	TGTGCCAGCAGTTTATTTGGCGGGAGGAATGGCTACACCTTC
TRBV15	TRBD1	TRBJ1-5	-	CATSIYRGPNQPQHF	TGTGCCACCAGCATCTACAGGGGGCCCAATCAGCCCCAGCATTTT
TRBV5-6	TRBD1	TRBJ2-3	-	CASSPGTGSADTQYF	TGTGCCAGCAGCCCCGGGACAGGGTCCGCAGATACGCAGTATTTT
TRBV5-8	TRBD1	TRBJ1-2	-	CASSSRPGQAPAADYGYTF	TGTGCCAGCAGCTCAAGACCGGGACAGGCCCCTGCCGCGGACTATGGCTACACCTTC
TRBV28	-	TRBJ2-3	-	CASSKPDGPDTQYF	TGTGCCAGCAGCAAGCCCGACGGTCCAGATACGCAGTATTTT
TRBV27	-	TRBJ2-1	-	CASSPLGPTNTNEQFF	TGTGCCAGCAGCCCCCTGGGACCAACGAACACTAATGAGCAGTTCTTC
TRBV9	-	TRBJ2-2	-	CASSATSSGELFF	TGTGCCAGCAGCGCGACTAGTTCCGGGGAGCTGTTTTTT
TRBV7-9	TRBD1	TRBJ1-2	-	CASSSTGGEGYTF	TGTGCCAGCAGCTCGACAGGGGGGGAGGGCTACACCTTC
TRBV30	-	TRBJ2-1	-	CASGGGVEQFF	TGTGCCTCCGGGGGCGGGGTTGAGCAGTTCTTC
TRBV5-6	TRBD1	TRBJ2-7	-	CASSLALGQGYEQYF	TGTGCCAGCAGCTTGGCTCTGGGACAGGGGTACGAGCAGTACTTC
TRBV11-2	-	TRBJ2-7	-	CASSSDLNSYEQYF	TGTGCCAGCAGCTCGGACTTAAACTCCTACGAGCAGTACTTC
TRBV5-8	-	TRBJ2-1	-	CASSLPPPNEQFF	TGTGCCAGCAGCTTGCCTCCTCCCAATGAGCAGTTCTTC
TRBV7-9	-	TRBJ2-3	once	CASTLDSTDTQYF	TGTGCCAGCACCCTCGACAGCACAGATACGCAGTATTTT
TRBV29-1	-	TRBJ2-7	once	CSVVGTESYEQYF	TGCAGCGTTGTGGGGACCGAATCCTACGAGCAGTACTTC
TRBV28	-	TRBJ2-3	-	CASSNPYVTGSADTQYF	TGTGCCAGCAGCAATCCCTATGTAACAGGGTCCGCAGATACGCAGTATTTT